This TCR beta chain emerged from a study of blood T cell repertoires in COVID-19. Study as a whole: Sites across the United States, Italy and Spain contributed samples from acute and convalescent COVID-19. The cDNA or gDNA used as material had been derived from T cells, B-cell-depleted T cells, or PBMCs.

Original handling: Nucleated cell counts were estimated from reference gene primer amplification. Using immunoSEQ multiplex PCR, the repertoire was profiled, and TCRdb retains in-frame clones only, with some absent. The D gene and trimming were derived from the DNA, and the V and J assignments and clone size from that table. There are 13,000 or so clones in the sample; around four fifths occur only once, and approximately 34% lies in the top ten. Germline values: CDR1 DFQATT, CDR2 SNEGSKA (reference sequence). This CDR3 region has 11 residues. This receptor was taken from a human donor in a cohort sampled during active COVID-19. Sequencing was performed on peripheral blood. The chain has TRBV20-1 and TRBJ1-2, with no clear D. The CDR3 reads CSAVSQVGYTF. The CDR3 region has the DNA TGCAGCGCCGTATCGCAGGTCGGCTACACCTTC.